This T cell receptor beta chain was sequenced for a study of blood T cell repertoires in COVID-19. Overall study: Acute and convalescent COVID-19 samples came from the United States, Italy and Spain. T cells, B-cell-depleted T cells, or PBMCs supplied cDNA or gDNA.

The CDR3 has 16 amino acids. Germline V gene data show CDR1 as SGHTA and CDR2 as FQGNSA. Deletions cut 4 bases from V and 5 bases from J, with 15 bases between. Original data processing: Nucleated cell number was recorded as an estimate derived from reference gene primer amplification. Libraries were prepared by immunoSEQ multiplex PCR; TCRdb keeps only in-frame clonotypes and omits some of them. The D gene and trimming were derived from the DNA, and the V and J assignments and clone size from that table. This sample has more than 15,000 clones, with around 90% found just once. This receptor was taken from a human donor in a cohort sampled during active COVID-19. The rearrangement uses TRBV7-2 and TRBJ1-6; maybe TRBD1 (5 bases). The specimen sequenced was peripheral blood. In nucleotides, the CDR3 is TGTGCCAGCAGCTCCTCCGGGCGGGGCCATAATTCACCCCTCCACTTT. Translating it yields CASSSSGRGHNSPLHF.